This T cell receptor beta chain stems from a study of T-cell memory formation after mild COVID-19. Study-wide points: The finding that pre-infection memory included some responding clones suggested that cross-reactive memory joined. There was a balanced CD4/CD8 profile in clones contracting day 15 to 85, and later expanders leaned CD4+. Shrinking CD4+ clones resided mostly in CM and EM, and CD8+ ones in EMRA.

This clonotype was counted a few times. The target antigen is unknown. The CDR3 is 17 amino acids. V lost 4 bases and J lost 4; bases outside the gene matches: 11. CDR1 KGHDR and CDR2 SFDVKD come from the germline V gene. With constant-segment primers, 5'RACE yielded cDNA libraries of TCR alpha and TCR beta that carried sample barcodes and UMIs. One entry per CDR3 protein results from TCRdb running MiXCR on the 5' RACE reads. This table has 350,000 to 500,000 distinct CDR3 sequences, about 22% appearing once. This clonotype was obtained from an adult woman who had mild COVID-19 (a few samples of this study predate the infection). Cell type and time point are not known. The chain links TRBV24-1 to TRBJ2-5, with TRBD1 matching over 10 bases. Source material: PBMCs or a T cell subset sorted from them (not recorded which). CDR3 bases: TGTGCCACCAGTGACCCTGACGCGACAGGGGGCAGAGAGACCCAGTACTTC. This translates into CATSDPDATGGRETQYF.